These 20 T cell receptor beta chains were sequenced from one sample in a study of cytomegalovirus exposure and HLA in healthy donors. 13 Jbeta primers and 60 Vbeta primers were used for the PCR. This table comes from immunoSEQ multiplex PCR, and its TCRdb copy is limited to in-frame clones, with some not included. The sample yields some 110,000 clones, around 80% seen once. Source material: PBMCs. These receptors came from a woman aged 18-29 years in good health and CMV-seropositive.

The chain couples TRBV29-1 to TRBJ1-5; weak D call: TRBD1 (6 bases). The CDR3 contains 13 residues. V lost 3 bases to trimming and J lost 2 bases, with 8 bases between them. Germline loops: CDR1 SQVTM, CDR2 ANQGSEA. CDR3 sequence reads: CSVDPGGNQPQHF. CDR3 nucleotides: TGCAGCGTTGACCCAGGGGGCAATCAGCCCCAGCATTTT.

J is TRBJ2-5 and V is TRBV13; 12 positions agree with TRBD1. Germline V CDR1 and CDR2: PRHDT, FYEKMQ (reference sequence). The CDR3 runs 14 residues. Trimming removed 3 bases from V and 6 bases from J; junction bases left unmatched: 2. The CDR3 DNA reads TGTGCCAGCAGCTTCCGGGACAGGGGGCAGACCCAGTACTTC. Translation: CASSFRDRGQTQYF.

CDR3 coding DNA: TGTGCCTGGAGCACACTAGCGGGCTACGAGCAGTACTTC. It yields the protein CAWSTLAGYEQYF. This rearrangement joins TRBV30 to TRBJ2-7, with 9 bases lining up with TRBD2. The CDR3 contains 13 residues. Germline lookup yields CDR1 GTSNPN and CDR2 SVGIG (reference sequence). V shed 3 bases, J shed 3 bases, and the junction held 3 bases outside the gene matches.

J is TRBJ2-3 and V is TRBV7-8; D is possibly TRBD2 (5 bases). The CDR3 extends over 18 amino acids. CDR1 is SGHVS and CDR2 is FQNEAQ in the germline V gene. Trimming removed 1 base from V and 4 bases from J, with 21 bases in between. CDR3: CASSLGGWKKDRSDTQYF. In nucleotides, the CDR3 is TGTGCCAGCAGCTTAGGCGGGTGGAAAAAAGATCGTTCAGATACGCAGTATTTT.

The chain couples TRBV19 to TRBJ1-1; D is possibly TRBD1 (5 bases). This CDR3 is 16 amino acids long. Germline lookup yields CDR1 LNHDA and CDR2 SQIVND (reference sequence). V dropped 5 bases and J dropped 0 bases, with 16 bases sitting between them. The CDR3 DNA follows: TGTGCCAGTAGTCCCCACCGACAGAACTTGAACACTGAAGCTTTCTTT. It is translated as CASSPHRQNLNTEAFF.

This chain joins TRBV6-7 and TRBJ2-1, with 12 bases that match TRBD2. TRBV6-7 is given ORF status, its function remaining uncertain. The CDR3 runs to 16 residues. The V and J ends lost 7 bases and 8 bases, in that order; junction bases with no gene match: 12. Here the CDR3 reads CASTLLPSGREDEQFF. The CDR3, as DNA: TGTGCCAGCACCCTCCTCCCTAGCGGGAGGGAGGATGAGCAGTTCTTC.

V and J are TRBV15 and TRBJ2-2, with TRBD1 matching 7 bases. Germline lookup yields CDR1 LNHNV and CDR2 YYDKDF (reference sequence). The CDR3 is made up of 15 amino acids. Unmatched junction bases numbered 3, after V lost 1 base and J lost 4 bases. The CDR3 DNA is TGTGCCACCAGCAGAGGACAGGGAGTCACCGGGGAGCTGTTTTTT. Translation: CATSRGQGVTGELFF.

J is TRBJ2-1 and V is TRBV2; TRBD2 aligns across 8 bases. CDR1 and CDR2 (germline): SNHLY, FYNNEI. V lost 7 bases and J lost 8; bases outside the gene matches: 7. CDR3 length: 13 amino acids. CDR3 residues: CASISGSRDEQFF. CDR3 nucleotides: TGTGCCAGCATAAGCGGGAGTAGGGATGAGCAGTTCTTC.

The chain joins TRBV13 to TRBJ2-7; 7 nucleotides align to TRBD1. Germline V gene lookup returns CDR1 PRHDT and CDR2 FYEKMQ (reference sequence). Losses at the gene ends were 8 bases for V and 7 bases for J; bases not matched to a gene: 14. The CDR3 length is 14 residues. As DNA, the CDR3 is TGTGCCAGCGCCGTCGGTAGGGGGCTCGAAGAGCAGTACTTC. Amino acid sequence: CASAVGRGLEEQYF. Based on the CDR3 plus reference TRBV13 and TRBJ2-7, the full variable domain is AAGVIQSPRHLIKEKRETATLKCYPIPRHDTVYWYQQGPGQDPQFLISFYEKMQSDKGSIPDRFSAQQFSDYHSELNMSSLELGDSALYFCASAVGRGLEEQYFGPGTRLTVT.

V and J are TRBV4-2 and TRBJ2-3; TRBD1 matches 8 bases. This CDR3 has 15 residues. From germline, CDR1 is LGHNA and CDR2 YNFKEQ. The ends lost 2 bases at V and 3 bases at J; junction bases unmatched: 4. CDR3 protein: CASSQRTGRTDTQYF. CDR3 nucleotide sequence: TGTGCCAGCAGCCAAAGGACAGGGAGGACAGATACGCAGTATTTT.

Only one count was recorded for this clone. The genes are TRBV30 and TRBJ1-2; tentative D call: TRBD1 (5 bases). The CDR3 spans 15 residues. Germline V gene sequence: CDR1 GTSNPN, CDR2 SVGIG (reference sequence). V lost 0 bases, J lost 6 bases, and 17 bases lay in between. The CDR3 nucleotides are TGTGCCTGGAGTGTACCTCTGAGACAGACCCATGGCTACACCTTC. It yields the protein CAWSVPLRQTHGYTF.

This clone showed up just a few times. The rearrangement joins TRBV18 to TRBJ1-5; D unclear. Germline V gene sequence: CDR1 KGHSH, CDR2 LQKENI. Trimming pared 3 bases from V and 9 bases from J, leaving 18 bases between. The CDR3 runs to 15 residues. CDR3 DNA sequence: TGTGCCAGCTCACCGCAGGCGCTGGGTGAGGGGCCCCAGCATTTT. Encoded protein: CASSPQALGEGPQHF. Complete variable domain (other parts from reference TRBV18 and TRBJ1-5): NAGVMQNPRHLVRRRGQEARLRCSPMKGHSHVYWYRQLPEEGLKFMVYLQKENIIDESGMPKERFSAEFPKEGPSILRIQQVVRGDSAAYFCASSPQALGEGPQHFGDGTRLSIL.

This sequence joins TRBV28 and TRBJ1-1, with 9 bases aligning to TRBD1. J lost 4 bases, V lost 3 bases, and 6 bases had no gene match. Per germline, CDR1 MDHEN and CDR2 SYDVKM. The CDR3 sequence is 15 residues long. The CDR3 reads CASSLTGGLVTEAFF. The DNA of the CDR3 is TGTGCCAGCAGTTTGACAGGGGGTTTGGTCACTGAAGCTTTCTTT.

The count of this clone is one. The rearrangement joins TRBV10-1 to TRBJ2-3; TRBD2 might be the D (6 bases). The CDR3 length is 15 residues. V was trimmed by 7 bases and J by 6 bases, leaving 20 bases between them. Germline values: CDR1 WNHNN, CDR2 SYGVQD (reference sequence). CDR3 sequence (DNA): TGCGCCAGCAATGCCGGGACTGGGGAATCCGATACGCAGTATTTT. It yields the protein CASNAGTGESDTQYF.

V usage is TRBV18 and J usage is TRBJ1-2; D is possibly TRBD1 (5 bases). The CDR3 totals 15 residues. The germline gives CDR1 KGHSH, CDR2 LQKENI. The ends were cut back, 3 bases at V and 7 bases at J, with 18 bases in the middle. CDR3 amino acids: CASSPIPGLEGGYTF. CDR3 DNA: TGTGCCAGCTCACCGATACCGGGACTAGAAGGTGGCTACACCTTC.

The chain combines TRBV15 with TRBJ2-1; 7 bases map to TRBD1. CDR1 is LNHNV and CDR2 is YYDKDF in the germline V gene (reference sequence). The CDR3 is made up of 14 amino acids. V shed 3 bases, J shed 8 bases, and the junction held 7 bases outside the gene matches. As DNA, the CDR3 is TGTGCCACCAGCAGTGAGACAGGGATAGATGAGCAGTTCTTC. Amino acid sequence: CATSSETGIDEQFF.

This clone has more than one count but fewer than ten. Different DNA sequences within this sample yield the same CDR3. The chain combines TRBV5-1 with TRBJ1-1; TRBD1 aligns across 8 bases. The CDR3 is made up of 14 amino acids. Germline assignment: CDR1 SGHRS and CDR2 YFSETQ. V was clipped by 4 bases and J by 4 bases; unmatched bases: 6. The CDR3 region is CASSDGQGGTEAFF. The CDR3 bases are TGCGCCAGCAGCGATGGACAGGGAGGCACTGAAGCTTTCTTT.

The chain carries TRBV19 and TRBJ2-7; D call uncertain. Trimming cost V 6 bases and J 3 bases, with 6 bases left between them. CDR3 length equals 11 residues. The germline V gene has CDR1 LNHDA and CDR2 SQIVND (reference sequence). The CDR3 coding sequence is TGTGCCAGTAGGACTGGCTACGAGCAGTACTTC. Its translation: CASRTGYEQYF.

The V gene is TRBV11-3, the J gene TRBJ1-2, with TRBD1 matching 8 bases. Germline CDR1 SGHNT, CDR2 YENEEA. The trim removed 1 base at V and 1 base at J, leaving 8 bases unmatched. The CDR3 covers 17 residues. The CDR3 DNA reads TGTGCCAGCAGCTTAGGACAGGGGCCCACCCGTAACTATGGCTACACCTTC. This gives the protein CASSLGQGPTRNYGYTF.

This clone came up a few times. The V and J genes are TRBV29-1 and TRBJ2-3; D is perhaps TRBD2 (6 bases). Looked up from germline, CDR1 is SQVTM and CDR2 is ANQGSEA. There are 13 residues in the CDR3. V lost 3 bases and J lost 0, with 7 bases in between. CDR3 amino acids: CSVEGLSTDTQYF. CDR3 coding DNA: TGCAGCGTTGAGGGACTTAGCACAGATACGCAGTATTTT.